Listed here are 11 T cell receptor beta chains from one sample, sequenced in a study of blood T cell repertoires in COVID-19. The repertoire was sequenced with immunoSEQ multiplex PCR; TCRdb's copy has only in-frame clones and lacks some. The sample carries around 370,000 clones, 90% to 95% recorded once. Input material: peripheral blood. The receptors come from a woman aged 18-29 years who had recovered from COVID-19.

The chain has TRBV7-9 and TRBJ2-1; 10 bases are a match to TRBD2. CDR3 length: 16 residues. Unmatched junction bases numbered 6, after V lost 5 bases and J lost 2 bases. CDR1 is SEHNR, CDR2 FQNEAQ, per germline (reference sequence). The CDR3 DNA follows: TGTGCCAGCAGCAAAACTAGCGGGAAAACCTACAATGAGCAGTTCTTC. This encodes CASSKTSGKTYNEQFF.

This clone was recorded only once. The chain links TRBV9 to TRBJ2-2; 7 bases are a match to TRBD2. This CDR3 has 17 residues. The germline gives CDR1 SGDLS, CDR2 YYNGEE. V dropped 3 bases and J dropped 2; count of bases not matched to a gene: 10. This CDR3 is CASSETPSGDNTGELFF. The CDR3 coding sequence is TGTGCCAGCAGCGAAACACCTAGCGGAGATAACACCGGGGAGCTGTTTTTT.

CDR3 loop: CASRGDYQETQYF. The CDR3 nucleotides are TGTGCCAGCAGGGGGGACTACCAAGAGACCCAGTACTTC. V usage is TRBV2 and J usage is TRBJ2-5; D is possibly TRBD2 (6 bases). Per germline, CDR1 SNHLY and CDR2 FYNNEI. Trimming took off 6 bases at V and 0 bases at J, with 8 bases between the two ends. This CDR3 has 13 amino acids.

The J gene is TRBJ2-1, the V gene TRBV6-5; 12 nucleotides agree with TRBD2. Losses at the gene ends were 4 bases for V and 9 bases for J; bases not matched to a gene: 7. Looked up from germline, CDR1 is MNHEY and CDR2 is SVGAGI. CDR3 length: 15 residues. The CDR3 DNA sequence: TGTGCCAGCAGTTTCTCGACTAGCGGGAGAGGTGAGCAGTTCTTC. It yields the protein CASSFSTSGRGEQFF.

The chain has TRBV19 and TRBJ1-2; 11 bases line up with TRBD1. Trimming cost V 9 bases and J 6 bases; bases outside gene matches: 6. The CDR3 loop spans 13 amino acids. CDR1 is LNHDA and CDR2 is SQIVND in the germline V gene (reference sequence). The CDR3 DNA reads as TGTGCCAGCCAGGACAGGGGGCGGGATGGCTACACCTTC. It codes for CASQDRGRDGYTF.

The chain has TRBV4-1 and TRBJ2-1; 9 bases align to TRBD2. The CDR3 is 15 residues long. The junction had 5 bases not matched to a gene; V was cut back by 4 bases and J by 4 bases. Germline V gene data show CDR1 as MGHRA and CDR2 as YSYEKL. Written as DNA, the CDR3 is TGCGCCAGCAGCCCGCGACTAGCGGATTACAATGAGCAGTTCTTC. Protein product: CASSPRLADYNEQFF.

The rearrangement links TRBV7-4 to TRBJ2-2; possible D gene TRBD1, 6 bases. V gave up 5 bases and J gave up 6 bases, with 16 bases separating them. The germline CDR1 and CDR2 sequences are SGHVT and SQSDAQ. This CDR3 comprises 15 residues. CDR3 region: CASSHFRGIPGELFF. The CDR3 DNA reads TGTGCCAGCAGCCATTTCAGGGGAATTCCCGGGGAGCTGTTTTTT.

This clone was seen more than once but under ten times. The chain combines TRBV2 with TRBJ1-6; D perhaps matches TRBD1 (5 bases). This CDR3 spans 13 amino acids. Germline V CDR1 and CDR2: SNHLY, FYNNEI. V lost 6 bases and J 9 bases, leaving 12 bases between the germline ends. The CDR3 here is CASSGGTGSPLHF. The CDR3, as DNA: TGTGCCAGCAGCGGGGGAACTGGTTCACCCCTCCACTTT.

A single count supports this clone. The chain links TRBV9 to TRBJ2-3, with D possibly TRBD2 on 5 matching bases. Germline CDR1 reads SGDLS; CDR2 reads YYNGEE. The CDR3 covers 13 residues. The V gene lost 2 bases and the J gene lost 11 bases, with 15 bases spanning the gap. The CDR3 sequence: CASSVEDWERQYF. The CDR3 DNA is TGTGCCAGCAGCGTGGAGGACTGGGAGAGGCAGTATTTT.

This chain uses TRBV5-1 with TRBJ1-2, with 8 bases identical to TRBD1. The length of the CDR3 is 13 residues. Germline V gene sequence: CDR1 SGHRS, CDR2 YFSETQ. Germline trimming cut 4 bases from V and 8 bases from J; bases unmatched to any gene: 7. The CDR3 loop reads CASSHPTGGGYTF. Here the CDR3 DNA reads TGCGCCAGCAGCCACCCTACAGGGGGGGGCTACACCTTC. Full variable domain (rest looked up from reference TRBV5-1 and TRBJ1-2): KAGVTQTPRYLIKTRGQQVTLSCSPISGHRSVSWYQQTPGQGLQFLFEYFSETQRNKGNFPGRFSGRQFSNSRSEMNVSTLELGDSALYLCASSHPTGGGYTFGSGTRLTVV.

There are a few counts of this clone. This chain uses TRBV3-1 (or the pseudogene TRBV3-2) with TRBJ1-6, with D tentatively TRBD1 (6 bases). CDR3 length: 14 residues. Germline lookup yields CDR1 LGHDT and CDR2 YNNKEL (reference sequence). Trimming left V 4 bases short and J 5 bases short, with 9 bases between. The CDR3 DNA is TGTGCCAGCAGCCCCCGGACAGATAATTCACCCCTCCACTTT. It specifies CASSPRTDNSPLHF.